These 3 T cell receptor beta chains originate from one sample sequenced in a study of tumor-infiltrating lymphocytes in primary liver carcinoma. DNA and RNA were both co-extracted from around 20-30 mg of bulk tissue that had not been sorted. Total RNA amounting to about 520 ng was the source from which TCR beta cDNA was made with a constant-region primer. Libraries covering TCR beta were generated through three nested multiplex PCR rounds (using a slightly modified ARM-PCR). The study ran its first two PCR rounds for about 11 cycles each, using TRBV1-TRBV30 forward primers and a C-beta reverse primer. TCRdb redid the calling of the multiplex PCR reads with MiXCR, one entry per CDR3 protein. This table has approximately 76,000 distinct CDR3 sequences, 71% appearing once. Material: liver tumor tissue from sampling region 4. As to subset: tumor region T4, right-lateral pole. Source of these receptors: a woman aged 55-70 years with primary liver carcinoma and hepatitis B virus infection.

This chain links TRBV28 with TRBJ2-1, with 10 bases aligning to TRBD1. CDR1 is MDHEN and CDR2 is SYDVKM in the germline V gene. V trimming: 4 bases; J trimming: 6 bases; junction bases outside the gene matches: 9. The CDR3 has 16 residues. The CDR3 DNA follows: TGTGCCAGCAGTTCAAGACAGGGGGCGCTTTTCAATGAGCAGTTCTTC. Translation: CASSSRQGALFNEQFF.

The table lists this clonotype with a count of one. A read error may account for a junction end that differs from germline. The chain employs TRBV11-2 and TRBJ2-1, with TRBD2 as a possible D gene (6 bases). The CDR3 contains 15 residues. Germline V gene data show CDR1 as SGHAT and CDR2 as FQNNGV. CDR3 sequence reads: CVSGLGPNPYNEQFF. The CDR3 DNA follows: TGTGTCAGCGGGCTGGGACCGAACCCCTACAATGAGCAGTTCTTC.

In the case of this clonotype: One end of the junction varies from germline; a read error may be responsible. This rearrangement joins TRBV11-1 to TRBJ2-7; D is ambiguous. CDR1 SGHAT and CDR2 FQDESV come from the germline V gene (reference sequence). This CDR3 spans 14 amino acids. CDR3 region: CASSLDLPGVEQYF. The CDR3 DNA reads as TGTGCCAGCAGCTTAGACCTACCAGGAGTCGAGCAGTACTTT.